This is a list of T cell receptor beta chains from one sample in a study of response to subunit inactivated influenza vaccine. TCRdb used MiXCR to reprocess the RT-PCR reads, holding one entry per CDR3 protein. The table records almost 600,000 distinct CDR3 sequences, 14% of them present only once. The specimen comprised PBMCs from blood, sampled about 12 days after vaccination. The source is a man aged 50-59 years who received an inactivated influenza vaccine. Each CDR3 is given with its conserved first and last residue. Each record gives: clone size, D gene, V gene, J gene, CDR3 DNA, CDR3 protein. The D gene is left open where the match is weak. Only some rows state a clone size, as once, few, many or a class for expanded clones.

abundance: NA
d_gene: NA
v_gene: TRBV3-1
j_gene: TRBJ1-2
CDR3nt: TGTGCCAGCAGGGACTCCGGGACACCTTATGGCTACACCTTC
CDR3aa: CASRDSGTPYGYTF

abundance: few
d_gene: TRBD2
v_gene: TRBV4-1
j_gene: TRBJ2-4
CDR3nt: TGCGCCAGCAGCCAAGAAGGGTTTCTAGCGGGAGGTGTAGCCAAAAACATTCAGTACTTC
CDR3aa: CASSQEGFLAGGVAKNIQYF

abundance: NA
d_gene: NA
v_gene: TRBV18
j_gene: TRBJ1-1
CDR3nt: TGTGCCAGCTCTGGCATGAACACTGAAGCTTTCTTT
CDR3aa: CASSGMNTEAFF

abundance: NA
d_gene: NA
v_gene: TRBV12-3/TRBV12-4
j_gene: TRBJ2-3
CDR3nt: TGTGCCAGCAGTTCCCCCGTAAGGACAGATACGCAGTATTTT
CDR3aa: CASSSPVRTDTQYF

abundance: NA
d_gene: NA
v_gene: TRBV6-5
j_gene: TRBJ2-7
CDR3nt: TGTGCCAGCAGTTACCGGCTAGACCACGAGCAGTACTTC
CDR3aa: CASSYRLDHEQYF

abundance: NA
d_gene: NA
v_gene: TRBV15
j_gene: TRBJ2-1
CDR3nt: TGTGCCACCAGCATCCCCCCTAGGTACAATGAGCAGTTCTTC
CDR3aa: CATSIPPRYNEQFF

abundance: few
d_gene: NA
v_gene: TRBV4-2
j_gene: TRBJ1-2
CDR3nt: TGTGCCAGCAGCCAAGGGGGGGGCATAGCTAACTATGGCTACACCTTC
CDR3aa: CASSQGGGIANYGYTF

abundance: few
d_gene: NA
v_gene: TRBV5-1
j_gene: TRBJ2-5
CDR3nt: TGCGCCAGCAGCACTAGGCCTCAAGAGACCCAGTACTTC
CDR3aa: CASSTRPQETQYF

abundance: once
d_gene: NA
v_gene: TRBV29-1
j_gene: TRBJ2-5
CDR3nt: TGCAGCGTTGAAGATCCCGAGGGCCAAGAGACCCAGTACTTC
CDR3aa: CSVEDPEGQETQYF

abundance: many
d_gene: NA
v_gene: TRBV12-3/TRBV12-4
j_gene: TRBJ2-7
CDR3nt: TGTGCCAGCAGCCTAGTGGGCCGCTCCTACGAGCAGTACTTC
CDR3aa: CASSLVGRSYEQYF

abundance: NA
d_gene: NA
v_gene: TRBV5-8
j_gene: TRBJ2-7
CDR3nt: TGTGCCAGCAGCTTGGATTTCGGAGGGCGGTCCTACGAGCAGTACTTC
CDR3aa: CASSLDFGGRSYEQYF

abundance: NA
d_gene: NA
v_gene: TRBV14
j_gene: TRBJ2-6
CDR3nt: TGTGCCAGCAGCCAAGCCGAGGGTGTCAGGGTAGCCTCTGGGGCCAACGTCCTGACTTTC
CDR3aa: CASSQAEGVRVASGANVLTF

abundance: many
d_gene: NA
v_gene: TRBV20-1
j_gene: TRBJ2-7
CDR3nt: TGCAGTGCGAGAACCCGGGACTCCTACGAGCAGTACTTC
CDR3aa: CSARTRDSYEQYF

abundance: NA
d_gene: NA
v_gene: TRBV7-2
j_gene: TRBJ1-2
CDR3nt: TGTGCCAGCAGCCCAGGGCCGACTAACTATGGCTACACCTTC
CDR3aa: CASSPGPTNYGYTF

abundance: NA
d_gene: NA
v_gene: TRBV10-3
j_gene: TRBJ2-2
CDR3nt: TGTGCCATCAGTGCTCTGGCGGGGAACACCGGGGAGCTGTTTTTT
CDR3aa: CAISALAGNTGELFF

abundance: few
d_gene: TRBD2
v_gene: TRBV6-1
j_gene: TRBJ2-1
CDR3nt: TGTGCCAGCAGAAGAGGACTAGCGGGGCACAATGAGCAGTTCTTC
CDR3aa: CASRRGLAGHNEQFF

abundance: many
d_gene: NA
v_gene: TRBV27
j_gene: TRBJ2-6
CDR3nt: TGTGCCAGCAGTGGCGTTCCTGGGGCCAACGTCCTGACTTTC
CDR3aa: CASSGVPGANVLTF

abundance: few
d_gene: NA
v_gene: TRBV27
j_gene: TRBJ2-1
CDR3nt: TGTGCCAGCAGTTTACTGGCGGCGGAGAGCTCCTACAATGAGCAGTTCTTC
CDR3aa: CASSLLAAESSYNEQFF

abundance: few
d_gene: NA
v_gene: TRBV20-1
j_gene: TRBJ2-7
CDR3nt: TGCAGTGCTAGGCAGACCTTATCCTACGAGCAGTACTTC
CDR3aa: CSARQTLSYEQYF

abundance: many
d_gene: NA
v_gene: TRBV7-3
j_gene: TRBJ2-2
CDR3nt: TGTGCCAGCAGATCCGGGACCAACACCGGGGAGCTGTTTTTT
CDR3aa: CASRSGTNTGELFF

abundance: few
d_gene: NA
v_gene: TRBV12-3/TRBV12-4
j_gene: TRBJ1-3
CDR3nt: TGTGCCAGCAGACGGCCCGGCTCTGGAAACACCATATATTTT
CDR3aa: CASRRPGSGNTIYF

abundance: NA
d_gene: NA
v_gene: TRBV20-1
j_gene: TRBJ2-1
CDR3nt: TGCAGTGCTAGAGATCTCCCGAGGTCCCTACGCAATGAGCAGTTCTTC
CDR3aa: CSARDLPRSLRNEQFF

abundance: NA
d_gene: TRBD1
v_gene: TRBV20-1
j_gene: TRBJ1-6
CDR3nt: TGCAGTGCTAGGACCGGGACAGGGGATTCACCCCTCCACTTT
CDR3aa: CSARTGTGDSPLHF

abundance: NA
d_gene: NA
v_gene: TRBV6-5
j_gene: TRBJ1-3
CDR3nt: TGTGCCAGCAGTTCCCTCCTTAGGGCGAACTCTGGAAACACCATATATTTT
CDR3aa: CASSSLLRANSGNTIYF

abundance: few
d_gene: NA
v_gene: TRBV4-3
j_gene: TRBJ1-3
CDR3nt: TGCGCCAGCAGCCAAGATCACTACAGGGGAAACACCATATATTTT
CDR3aa: CASSQDHYRGNTIYF

abundance: few
d_gene: NA
v_gene: TRBV20-1
j_gene: TRBJ2-4
CDR3nt: TGCAGTGCTTACGGACCTCACCCCAAAAACATTCAGTACTTC
CDR3aa: CSAYGPHPKNIQYF

abundance: many
d_gene: NA
v_gene: TRBV12-3/TRBV12-4
j_gene: TRBJ1-1
CDR3nt: TGTGCCAGCAGTGGACTAGTCATGAACACTGAAGCTTTCTTT
CDR3aa: CASSGLVMNTEAFF

abundance: many
d_gene: TRBD1
v_gene: TRBV28
j_gene: TRBJ1-5
CDR3nt: TGTGCCAGCAGCCTGGGACAGGGTCATCAGCCCCAGCATTTT
CDR3aa: CASSLGQGHQPQHF

abundance: NA
d_gene: NA
v_gene: TRBV28
j_gene: TRBJ1-5
CDR3nt: TGTGCCAGCAGTCACGGAGGGGGCAATCAGCCCCAGCATTTT
CDR3aa: CASSHGGGNQPQHF

abundance: NA
d_gene: NA
v_gene: TRBV6-5
j_gene: TRBJ2-1
CDR3nt: TGTGCCAGCAGTTCCCCCAACAGGGACGCCTACAATGAGCAGTTCTTC
CDR3aa: CASSSPNRDAYNEQFF

abundance: NA
d_gene: TRBD1
v_gene: TRBV12-3/TRBV12-4
j_gene: TRBJ2-1
CDR3nt: TGTGCCAGCAGTTTAAGGGGACAGGGTTACAATGAGCAGTTCTTC
CDR3aa: CASSLRGQGYNEQFF

abundance: NA
d_gene: TRBD1
v_gene: TRBV6-2/TRBV6-3
j_gene: TRBJ2-1
CDR3nt: TGTGCCAGCAGTTTGAGGGACAGGCCCTACAATGAGCAGTTCTTC
CDR3aa: CASSLRDRPYNEQFF

abundance: NA
d_gene: TRBD2
v_gene: TRBV11-2
j_gene: TRBJ2-3
CDR3nt: TGTGCCAGCAGCCCACGCCAGCGGGGAGGCACAGATACGCAGTATTTT
CDR3aa: CASSPRQRGGTDTQYF

abundance: few
d_gene: TRBD1
v_gene: TRBV12-3/TRBV12-4
j_gene: TRBJ2-5
CDR3nt: TGTGCCAGCAGGTGGACAGGGGCTAGGGAGACCCAGTACTTC
CDR3aa: CASRWTGARETQYF

abundance: NA
d_gene: TRBD1
v_gene: TRBV15
j_gene: TRBJ2-5
CDR3nt: TGTGCCACCAATCAGAGGGGGCAGGGTTTCGAGACCCAGTACTTC
CDR3aa: CATNQRGQGFETQYF

abundance: NA
d_gene: TRBD2
v_gene: TRBV28
j_gene: TRBJ2-4
CDR3nt: TGTGCCAGCAGTGAAGCGGGACCAGCCAAAAACATTCAGTACTTC
CDR3aa: CASSEAGPAKNIQYF

abundance: many
d_gene: NA
v_gene: TRBV5-1
j_gene: TRBJ1-1
CDR3nt: TGCGCCAGCAGCTTGGAGCCAGGGAAAACAATAACTGAAGCTTTCTTT
CDR3aa: CASSLEPGKTITEAFF

abundance: NA
d_gene: NA
v_gene: TRBV20-1
j_gene: TRBJ2-7
CDR3nt: TGCAGTGCTACCATCGCCCCCCTGTTCGAGCAGTACTTC
CDR3aa: CSATIAPLFEQYF

abundance: NA
d_gene: NA
v_gene: TRBV6-6
j_gene: TRBJ2-7
CDR3nt: TGTGCCAGCAGTTACGGGGGATTCTACGAGCAGTACTTC
CDR3aa: CASSYGGFYEQYF

abundance: NA
d_gene: NA
v_gene: TRBV21-1
j_gene: TRBJ2-7
CDR3nt: TGTGCCAGCAGCAAAGAAGAGGGGCGCTACGAGCAGTACTTC
CDR3aa: CASSKEEGRYEQYF

abundance: NA
d_gene: NA
v_gene: TRBV4-3
j_gene: TRBJ1-5
CDR3nt: TGCGCCAGCAGCCAAGGGATCAATCAGCCCCAGCATTTT
CDR3aa: CASSQGINQPQHF

abundance: NA
d_gene: NA
v_gene: TRBV7-9
j_gene: TRBJ1-3
CDR3nt: TGTGCCAGCAGCTGGGACGTGCGCTCTGGAAACACCATATATTTT
CDR3aa: CASSWDVRSGNTIYF

abundance: NA
d_gene: TRBD1
v_gene: TRBV6-1
j_gene: TRBJ2-5
CDR3nt: TGTGCCAGCAGCCATGCTGGCGGGACAGGGGGTAGGAAGACCCAGTACTTC
CDR3aa: CASSHAGGTGGRKTQYF

abundance: NA
d_gene: NA
v_gene: TRBV20-1
j_gene: TRBJ1-1
CDR3nt: TGCAGTGCTAGAGTGGGGGCGAAGGGCACTGAAGCTTTCTTT
CDR3aa: CSARVGAKGTEAFF

abundance: NA
d_gene: NA
v_gene: TRBV6-2/TRBV6-3
j_gene: TRBJ2-7
CDR3nt: TGTGCCAGCAGTTACTCTTGGGAGAGCTCCTACGAGCAGTACTTC
CDR3aa: CASSYSWESSYEQYF

abundance: NA
d_gene: TRBD2
v_gene: TRBV4-3
j_gene: TRBJ2-1
CDR3nt: TGCGCCAGCAGCCAAGTGGCTAGCGGGGTAAATGAGCAGTTCTTC
CDR3aa: CASSQVASGVNEQFF

abundance: few
d_gene: NA
v_gene: TRBV6-1
j_gene: TRBJ1-1
CDR3nt: TGTGCCAGCACCGCGCTAAGGGGGGCGTCGAGCACTGAAGCTTTCTTT
CDR3aa: CASTALRGASSTEAFF

abundance: many
d_gene: NA
v_gene: TRBV4-2
j_gene: TRBJ2-1
CDR3nt: TGTGCCAGCAGCCAAGGGAAGCGAGGCTCCACCTTGTACAATGAGCAGTTCTTC
CDR3aa: CASSQGKRGSTLYNEQFF

abundance: NA
d_gene: NA
v_gene: TRBV7-6
j_gene: TRBJ2-7
CDR3nt: TGTGCCAGCAGCTTAATGTCTGGTGCGTACGAGCAGTACTTC
CDR3aa: CASSLMSGAYEQYF

abundance: NA
d_gene: TRBD1
v_gene: TRBV7-9
j_gene: TRBJ1-1
CDR3nt: TGTGCCAGCAGCCCACCGCGATGGAGGGGGCGTAACACTGAAGCTTTCTTT
CDR3aa: CASSPPRWRGRNTEAFF

abundance: NA
d_gene: TRBD2
v_gene: TRBV29-1
j_gene: TRBJ2-1
CDR3nt: TGCAGCGTAGAGACTAGCGGGGGATACAATGAGCAGTTCTTC
CDR3aa: CSVETSGGYNEQFF

abundance: NA
d_gene: NA
v_gene: TRBV18
j_gene: TRBJ2-3
CDR3nt: TGTGCCAGCTCAAGGACAGCCCGCACAGATACGCAGTATTTT
CDR3aa: CASSRTARTDTQYF

abundance: few
d_gene: NA
v_gene: TRBV3-1
j_gene: TRBJ1-3
CDR3nt: TGTGCCAGCAGCCAAATCCCAGCCGGCTTCTCTGGAAACACCATATATTTT
CDR3aa: CASSQIPAGFSGNTIYF